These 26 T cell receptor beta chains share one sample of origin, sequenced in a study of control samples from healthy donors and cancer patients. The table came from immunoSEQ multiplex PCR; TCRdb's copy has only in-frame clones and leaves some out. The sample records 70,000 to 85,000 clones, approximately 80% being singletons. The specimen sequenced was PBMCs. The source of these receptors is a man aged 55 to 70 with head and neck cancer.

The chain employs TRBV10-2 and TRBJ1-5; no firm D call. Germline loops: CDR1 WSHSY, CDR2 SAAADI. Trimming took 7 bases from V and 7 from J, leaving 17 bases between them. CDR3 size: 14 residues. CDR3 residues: CASTEVGVGQPQHF. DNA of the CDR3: TGCGCCAGCACCGAGGTGGGTGTAGGGCAGCCCCAGCATTTT.

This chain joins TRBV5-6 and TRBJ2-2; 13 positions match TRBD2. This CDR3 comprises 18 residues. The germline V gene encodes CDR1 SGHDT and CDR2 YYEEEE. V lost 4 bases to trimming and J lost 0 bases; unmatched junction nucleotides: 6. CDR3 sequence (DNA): TGTGCCAGCAGCGTACTAGCGGGAGGGCCTTCGAACACCGGGGAGCTGTTTTTT. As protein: CASSVLAGGPSNTGELFF.

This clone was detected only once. For the CDR3, the DNA is TGTGCCAGCAGTGACCCCCGAGCGGGGGGCACAGATACGCAGTATTTT. This codes for CASSDPRAGGTDTQYF. The chain employs TRBV6-1 and TRBJ2-3, with 8 bases fitting TRBD2. The CDR3 sequence is 16 residues long. Germline loops: CDR1 MNHNS, CDR2 SASEGT. The V gene end was trimmed by 3 bases and the J gene end by 1 base; junction bases not matched to a gene: 6.

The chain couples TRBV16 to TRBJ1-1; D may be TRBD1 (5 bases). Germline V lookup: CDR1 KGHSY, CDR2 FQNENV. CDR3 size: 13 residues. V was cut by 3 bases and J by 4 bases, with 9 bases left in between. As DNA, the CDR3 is TGTGCCAGCAGCCACGGGGACTCCACTGAAGCTTTCTTT. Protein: CASSHGDSTEAFF.

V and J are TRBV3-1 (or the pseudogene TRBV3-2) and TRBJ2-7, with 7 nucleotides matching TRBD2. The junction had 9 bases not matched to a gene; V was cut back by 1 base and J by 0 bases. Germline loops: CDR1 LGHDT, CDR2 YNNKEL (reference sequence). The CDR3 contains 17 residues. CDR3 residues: CASSQGGSGISSYEQYF. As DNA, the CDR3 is TGTGCCAGCAGCCAAGGGGGGAGCGGGATTAGCTCCTACGAGCAGTACTTC.

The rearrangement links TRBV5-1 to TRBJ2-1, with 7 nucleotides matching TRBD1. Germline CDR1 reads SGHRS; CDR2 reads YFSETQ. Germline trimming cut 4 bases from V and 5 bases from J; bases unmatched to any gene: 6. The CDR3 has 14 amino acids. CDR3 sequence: CASSRRDRDNEQFF. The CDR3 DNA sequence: TGCGCCAGCAGCCGGAGAGACAGGGACAATGAGCAGTTCTTC.

The CDR3 protein is CASNFPAGSPYEQYF. The CDR3 nucleotides read TGTGCCAGCAATTTTCCCGCTGGTTCCCCCTACGAGCAGTACTTC. The chain recombines TRBV28 with TRBJ2-7; D unresolved. The CDR3 has 15 amino acids. The ends were cut back, 7 bases at V and 2 bases at J, with 18 bases in the middle. Germline CDR1 MDHEN, CDR2 SYDVKM.

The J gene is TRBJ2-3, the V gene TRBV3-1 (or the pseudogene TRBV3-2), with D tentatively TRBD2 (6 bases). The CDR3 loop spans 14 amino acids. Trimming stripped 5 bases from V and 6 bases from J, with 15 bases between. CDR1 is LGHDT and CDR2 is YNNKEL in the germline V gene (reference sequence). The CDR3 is CASSGRENSDTQYF. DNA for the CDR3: TGTGCCAGCAGCGGACGGGAGAATTCGGATACGCAGTATTTT.

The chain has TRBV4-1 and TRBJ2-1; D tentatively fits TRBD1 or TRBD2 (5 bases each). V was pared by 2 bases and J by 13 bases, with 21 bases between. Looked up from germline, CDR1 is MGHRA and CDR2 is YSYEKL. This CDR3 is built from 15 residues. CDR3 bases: TGCGCCAGCAGCCAACACCGGGACCTTGGCAACTTCCAGTTCTTC. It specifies CASSQHRDLGNFQFF.

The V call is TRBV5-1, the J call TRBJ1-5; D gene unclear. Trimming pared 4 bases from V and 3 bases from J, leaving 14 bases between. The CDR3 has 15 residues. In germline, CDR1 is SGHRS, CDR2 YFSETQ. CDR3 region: CASSPQVGSNQPQHF. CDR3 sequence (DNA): TGCGCCAGCAGCCCCCAGGTGGGTTCCAATCAGCCCCAGCATTTT.

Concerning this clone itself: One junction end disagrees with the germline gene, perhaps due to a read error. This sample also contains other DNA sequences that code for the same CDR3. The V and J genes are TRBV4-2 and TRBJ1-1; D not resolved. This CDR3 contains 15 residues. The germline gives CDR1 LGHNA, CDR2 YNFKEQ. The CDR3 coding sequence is TGTGCCAGCAGCCAAGACCGTTACAGAGCCACTGAGGCTTTCTTT. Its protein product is CASSQDRYRATEAFF.

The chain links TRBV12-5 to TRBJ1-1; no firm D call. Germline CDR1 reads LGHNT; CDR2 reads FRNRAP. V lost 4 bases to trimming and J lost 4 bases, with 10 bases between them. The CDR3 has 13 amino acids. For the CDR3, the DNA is TGTGCTAGTGGTTATGGGTGGAGCACTGAAGCTTTCTTT. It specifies CASGYGWSTEAFF.

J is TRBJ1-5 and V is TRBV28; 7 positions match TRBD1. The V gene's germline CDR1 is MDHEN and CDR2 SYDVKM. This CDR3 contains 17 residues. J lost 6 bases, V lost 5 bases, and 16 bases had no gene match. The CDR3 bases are TGTGCCAGCAGTCTAAGACAGGGAAGGCCGTCCGGTCAGCCCCAGCATTTT. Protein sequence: CASSLRQGRPSGQPQHF.

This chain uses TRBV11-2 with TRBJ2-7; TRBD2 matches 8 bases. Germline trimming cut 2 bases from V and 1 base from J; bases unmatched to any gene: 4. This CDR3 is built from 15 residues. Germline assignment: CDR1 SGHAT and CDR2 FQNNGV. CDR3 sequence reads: CASSLITSGSYEQYF. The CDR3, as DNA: TGTGCCAGCAGCTTAATCACTAGCGGTTCCTACGAGCAGTACTTC.

The CDR3 sequence is CASSLVGRNEQFF. The CDR3 region has the DNA TGTGCCAGCAGCTTGGTCGGACGCAATGAGCAGTTCTTC. The rearrangement links TRBV5-6 to TRBJ2-1; D is undetermined. The germline V and J ends were trimmed by 0 bases and 6 bases, with 7 bases remaining between them. This CDR3 is 13 amino acids long. Germline CDR1 is SGHDT and CDR2 is YYEEEE.

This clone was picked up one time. CDR3 in amino acids: CASSFNRDYEQYF. The DNA for the CDR3 is TGTGCCAGCAGCTTCAACAGGGACTACGAGCAGTACTTC. The chain employs TRBV5-4 and TRBJ2-7; tentative D call: TRBD1 (6 bases). This CDR3 has 13 residues. CDR1 SGHNT and CDR2 YYREEE come from the germline V gene (reference sequence). V was shortened by 2 bases and J by 3 bases, with 9 bases between the two germline ends.

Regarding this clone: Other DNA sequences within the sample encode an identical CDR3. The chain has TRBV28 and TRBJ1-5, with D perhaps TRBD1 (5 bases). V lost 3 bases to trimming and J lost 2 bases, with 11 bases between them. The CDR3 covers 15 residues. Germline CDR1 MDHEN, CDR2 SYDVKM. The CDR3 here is CASSFRGRGNQPQHF. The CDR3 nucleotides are TGTGCCAGCAGTTTTCGGGGCAGGGGCAATCAGCCCCAGCATTTT.

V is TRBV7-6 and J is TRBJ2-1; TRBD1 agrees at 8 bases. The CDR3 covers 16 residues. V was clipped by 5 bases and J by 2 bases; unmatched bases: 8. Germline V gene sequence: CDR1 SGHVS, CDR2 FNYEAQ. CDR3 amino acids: CASSTRTGWAYNEQFF. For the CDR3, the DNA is TGTGCCAGCAGCACACGGACAGGGTGGGCCTACAATGAGCAGTTCTTC.

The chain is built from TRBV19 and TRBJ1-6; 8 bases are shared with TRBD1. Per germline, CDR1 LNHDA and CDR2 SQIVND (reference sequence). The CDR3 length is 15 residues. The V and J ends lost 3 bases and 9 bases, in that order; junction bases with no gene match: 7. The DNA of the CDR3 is TGTGCCAGTAGTATTGGGGGACAGGTGGCTTCACCCCTCCACTTT. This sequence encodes CASSIGGQVASPLHF.

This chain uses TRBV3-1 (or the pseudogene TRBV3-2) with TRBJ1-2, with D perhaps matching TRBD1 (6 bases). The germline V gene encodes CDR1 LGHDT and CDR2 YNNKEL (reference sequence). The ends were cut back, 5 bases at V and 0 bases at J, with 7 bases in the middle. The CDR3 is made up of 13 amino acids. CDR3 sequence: CASSYRANYGYTF. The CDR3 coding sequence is TGTGCCAGCAGCTACAGGGCTAACTATGGCTACACCTTC.

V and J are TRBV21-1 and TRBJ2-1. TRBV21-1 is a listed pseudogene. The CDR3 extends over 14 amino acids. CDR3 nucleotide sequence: TGTGCCAGCAGCAAATTAAGGAAGAACCATGAGCAGTTCTTC. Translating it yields CASSKLRKNHEQFF.

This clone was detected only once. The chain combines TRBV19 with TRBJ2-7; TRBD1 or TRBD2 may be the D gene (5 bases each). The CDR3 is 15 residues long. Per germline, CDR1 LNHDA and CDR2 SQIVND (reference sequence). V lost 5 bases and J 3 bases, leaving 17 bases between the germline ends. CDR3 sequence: CASSSPGTGYYEQYF. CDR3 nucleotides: TGTGCCAGTAGTTCTCCAGGGACGGGTTACTACGAGCAGTACTTC.

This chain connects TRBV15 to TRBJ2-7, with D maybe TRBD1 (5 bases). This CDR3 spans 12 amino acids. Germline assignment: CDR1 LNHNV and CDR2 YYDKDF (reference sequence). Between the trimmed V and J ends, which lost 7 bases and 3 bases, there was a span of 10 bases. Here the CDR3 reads CATTNRNYEQYF. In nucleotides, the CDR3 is TGTGCCACCACGAACAGGAACTACGAGCAGTACTTC.

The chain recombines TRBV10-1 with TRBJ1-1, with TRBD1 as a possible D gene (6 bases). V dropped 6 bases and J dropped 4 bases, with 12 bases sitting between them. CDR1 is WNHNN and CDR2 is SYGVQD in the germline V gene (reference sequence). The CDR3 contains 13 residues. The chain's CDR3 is CASRATGSTEAFF. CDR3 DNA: TGCGCCAGCAGGGCTACAGGGAGCACTGAAGCTTTCTTT.

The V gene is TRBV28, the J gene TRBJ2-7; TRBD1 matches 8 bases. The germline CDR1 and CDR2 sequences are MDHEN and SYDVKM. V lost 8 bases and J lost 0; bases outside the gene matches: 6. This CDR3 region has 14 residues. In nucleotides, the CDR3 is TGTGCCAGCCGTACAGGGGGGAACTCCTACGAGCAGTACTTC. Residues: CASRTGGNSYEQYF.

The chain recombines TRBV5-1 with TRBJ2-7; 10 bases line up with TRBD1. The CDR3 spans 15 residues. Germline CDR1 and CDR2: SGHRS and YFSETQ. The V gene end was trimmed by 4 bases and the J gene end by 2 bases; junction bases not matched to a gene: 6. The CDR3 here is CASSTGQGFPYEQYF. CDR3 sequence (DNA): TGCGCCAGCAGCACGGGACAGGGGTTCCCCTACGAGCAGTACTTC.